A single sample gave rise to the 9 T cell receptor beta chains below, sequenced in a study of cytomegalovirus exposure and HLA in healthy donors. Some clones are missing from TCRdb's copy, which holds only in-frame ones; the method was immunoSEQ multiplex PCR. The top ten clones hold nearly 4.5% of a sample with tens of thousands of clones, 90% to 95% of them seen once. The sample consisted of PBMCs. The receptors shown here come from a man younger than 35 in good health and CMV-seropositive.

The J gene is TRBJ1-1, the V gene TRBV11-2; possible D gene TRBD1, 5 bases. Trimming took 4 bases from V and 11 from J, leaving 14 bases between them. The CDR3 sequence is 12 residues long. Germline CDR1 reads SGHAT; CDR2 reads FQNNGV. The CDR3 reads CASSSFWGGAFF. The CDR3 DNA reads TGTGCCAGCAGCTCCTTTTGGGGGGGGGCTTTCTTT.

This rearrangement joins TRBV11-2 to TRBJ2-7, with 10 bases that match TRBD1. The V gene end was trimmed by 6 bases and the J gene end by 1 base; junction bases not matched to a gene: 6. Germline values: CDR1 SGHAT, CDR2 FQNNGV. This CDR3 region has 15 residues. CDR3 sequence (DNA): TGTGCCAGCAGGACCCGGGACAGGGGATCCTACGAGCAGTACTTC. It specifies CASRTRDRGSYEQYF.

This chain links TRBV4-3 with TRBJ2-7; 7 nucleotides match TRBD2. V lost 0 bases to trimming and J lost 1 base; unmatched junction nucleotides: 6. Germline V gene lookup returns CDR1 LGHNA and CDR2 YSLEER. This CDR3 is built from 16 residues. DNA of the CDR3: TGCGCCAGCAGCCAAGATTCCCGCGGGAGTTCCTACGAGCAGTACTTC. This gives the protein CASSQDSRGSSYEQYF.

V is TRBV6-1 and J is TRBJ1-5; 7 positions match TRBD1. Germline assignment: CDR1 MNHNS and CDR2 SASEGT. The CDR3 covers 14 residues. The V segment lost 6 bases and the J segment 0 bases; nucleotides outside the gene matches: 2. CDR3 DNA sequence: TGTGCCAGCAGAAGGGACAGTAGCAATCAGCCCCAGCATTTT. Protein product: CASRRDSSNQPQHF.

On this clone: Mismatch with germline at one junction end may stem from a read error. Distinct nucleotide sequences in the sample also encode this CDR3. This chain links TRBV6-1 with TRBJ2-7, with 8 bases aligning to TRBD1. Germline CDR1 MNHNS, CDR2 SASEGT. This CDR3 contains 15 residues. CDR3 bases: TGTGCCAGCAGTGTCGTGACAGGGGAAGTAGACGAACAGTACTTC. Translated, it gives CASSVVTGEVDEQYF.

The J gene is TRBJ2-7, the V gene TRBV5-1, with 9 bases identical to TRBD2. The germline V gene has CDR1 SGHRS and CDR2 YFSETQ. This CDR3 contains 14 residues. The V and J ends lost 2 bases and 1 base, in that order; junction bases with no gene match: 1. The CDR3 reads CASSFSGSSYEQYF. CDR3 bases: TGCGCCAGCAGCTTTAGCGGGAGTTCCTACGAGCAGTACTTC.

This chain connects TRBV6-5 to TRBJ1-6; D might be TRBD1 (6 bases). The germline V gene has CDR1 MNHEY and CDR2 SVGAGI. The CDR3 contains 15 residues. Trimming took off 0 bases at V and 9 bases at J, with 12 bases between the two ends. CDR3 residues: CASSYSSGDSSPLHF. CDR3 nucleotide sequence: TGTGCCAGCAGTTACTCTTCAGGGGATAGTTCACCCCTCCACTTT.

The chain is built from TRBV5-1 and TRBJ2-7, with 12 bases aligning to TRBD2. The CDR3 loop spans 15 amino acids. Germline trimming cut 4 bases from V and 1 base from J; bases unmatched to any gene: 3. Germline CDR1 SGHRS, CDR2 YFSETQ. The CDR3 bases are TGCGCCAGCAGCGGACTAGCGGGGTCGTCCTACGAGCAGTACTTC. Protein sequence: CASSGLAGSSYEQYF. The variable domain in full, completed from reference TRBV5-1 and TRBJ2-7, reads KAGVTQTPRYLIKTRGQQVTLSCSPISGHRSVSWYQQTPGQGLQFLFEYFSETQRNKGNFPGRFSGRQFSNSRSEMNVSTLELGDSALYLCASSGLAGSSYEQYFGPGTRLTVT.

The J gene is TRBJ1-1, the V gene TRBV28; TRBD1 matches at 11 bases. The V gene end was trimmed by 6 bases and the J gene end by 1 base; junction bases not matched to a gene: 4. The CDR3 consists of 15 residues. The germline gives CDR1 MDHEN, CDR2 SYDVKM. In nucleotides, the CDR3 is TGTGCCAGCAGCTCCGGGACAGGGGGGAACACTGAAGCTTTCTTT. Translation: CASSSGTGGNTEAFF.